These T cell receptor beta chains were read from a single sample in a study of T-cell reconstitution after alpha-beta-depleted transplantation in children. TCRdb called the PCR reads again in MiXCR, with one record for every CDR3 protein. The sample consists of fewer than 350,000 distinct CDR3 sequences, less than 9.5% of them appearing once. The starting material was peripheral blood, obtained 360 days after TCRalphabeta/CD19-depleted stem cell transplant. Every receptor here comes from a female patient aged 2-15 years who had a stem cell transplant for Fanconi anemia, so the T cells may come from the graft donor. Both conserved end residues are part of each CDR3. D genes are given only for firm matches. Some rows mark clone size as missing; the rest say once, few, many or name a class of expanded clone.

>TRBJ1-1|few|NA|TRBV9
TGTGCCAGCAGCGTATCGGGGGGAGGGATGACTTTCTTT
CASSVSGGGMTFF
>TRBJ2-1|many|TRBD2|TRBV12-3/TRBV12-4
TGTGCCAGCAGCCCGGGACTAGCGGGGGTAAAGCAGTTCTTC
CASSPGLAGVKQFF
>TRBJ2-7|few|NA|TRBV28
TGTGCCAGCAGTTTCGGGGGCGGCGGACCCTACGAGCAGTACTTC
CASSFGGGGPYEQYF
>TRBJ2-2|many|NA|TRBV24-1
TGTGCCACCAGTCCTGGGTGGCCGAACACCGGGGAGCTGTTTTTT
CATSPGWPNTGELFF
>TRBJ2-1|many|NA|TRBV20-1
TGCAGTGCTAGGACAGCCTCCTTGGTTGAGCAGTTCTTC
CSARTASLVEQFF
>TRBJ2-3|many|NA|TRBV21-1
TGTGCCATCCTAAGATTCCGGATGACAGATACGCAGTATTTT
CAILRFRMTDTQYF
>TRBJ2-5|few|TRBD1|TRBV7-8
TGTGCCAGCAGCTTACACGGACAGGGACTGAATCTACAAGAGACCCAGTACTTC
CASSLHGQGLNLQETQYF
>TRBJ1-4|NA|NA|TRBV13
TGTGCCAGCGCCGCCCGCGGGACACCCTGGAGGGAAGAAAAACTGTTTTTT
CASAARGTPWREEKLFF
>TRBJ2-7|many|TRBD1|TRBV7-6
TGTGCCAGCAGCTTAAGGGGGACAGCTAGCTCCTACGAGCAGTACTTC
CASSLRGTASSYEQYF
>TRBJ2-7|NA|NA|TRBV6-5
TGTGCCAGCAGTTACAGCTTCTCCGGGACCGAGTACTTC
CASSYSFSGTEYF
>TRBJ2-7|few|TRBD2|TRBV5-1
TGCGCCAGCAGCTTGGACGTTAGCGGGGGGGCGTACGAGCAGTACTTC
CASSLDVSGGAYEQYF
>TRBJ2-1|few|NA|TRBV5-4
TGTGCCAGCATATGGTACAATGAGCAGTTCTTC
CASIWYNEQFF
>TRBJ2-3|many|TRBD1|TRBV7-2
TGTGCCAGCAGCTTCAGGGGGCGGACAGATACGCAGTATTTT
CASSFRGRTDTQYF
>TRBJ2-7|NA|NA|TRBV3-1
TGTGCCAGCAGCCAAGAAGACTACGAGCAGTACTTC
CASSQEDYEQYF
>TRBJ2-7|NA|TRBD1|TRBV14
TGTGCCAGCAGCCAAAGGGGATGGGACAGGGCTAGTAACGAGCAGTACTTC
CASSQRGWDRASNEQYF
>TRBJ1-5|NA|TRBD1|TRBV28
TGTGCCAGCAGTTTGATCAAGGGGGCCAATCAGCCCCAGCATTTT
CASSLIKGANQPQHF
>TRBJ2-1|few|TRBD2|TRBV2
TGTGCCATTCAGGGGACTAGCGGGAGGTACAATGAGCAGTTCTTC
CAIQGTSGRYNEQFF
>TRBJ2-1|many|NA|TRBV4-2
TGTGCCAGCAGCAACTCCGTCTCCCTTAAAGAGCAGTTCTTC
CASSNSVSLKEQFF
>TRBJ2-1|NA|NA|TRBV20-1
TGCAGTGCCAAACCGGGACGGAGAATCAATGAGCAGTTCTTC
CSAKPGRRINEQFF
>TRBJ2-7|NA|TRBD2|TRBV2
TGTGCCAGCAGTGTTCTAGCGGGATACGAGCAGTACTTC
CASSVLAGYEQYF
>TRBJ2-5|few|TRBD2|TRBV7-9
TGTGCCAGCAGCTTAGACTTGGTAGGGAGGGGAGAGACCCAGTACTTC
CASSLDLVGRGETQYF
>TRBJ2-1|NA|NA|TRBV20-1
TGCAGTGCTAGTTTGCGGGTCCCGAGCTCCTACAATGAGCAGTTCTTC
CSASLRVPSSYNEQFF
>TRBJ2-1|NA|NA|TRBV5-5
TGTGCCAGCAGGGACGGAAGCTCCTACAATGAGCAGTTCTTC
CASRDGSSYNEQFF
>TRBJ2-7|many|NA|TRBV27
TGTGCCAGCAGTTCTAGCACCTACGAGCAGTACTTC
CASSSSTYEQYF
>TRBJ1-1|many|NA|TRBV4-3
TGCGCCAGCAGCCCGTTTAGGAACACTGAAGCTTTCTTT
CASSPFRNTEAFF
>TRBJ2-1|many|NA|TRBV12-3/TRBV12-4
TGTGCCAGCAGTTTAGCCTTGGGGAATGAGCAGTTCTTC
CASSLALGNEQFF
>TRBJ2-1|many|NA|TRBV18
TGTGCCAGCTCACCAGAGGAGAGCTCCTACAATGAGCAGTTCTTC
CASSPEESSYNEQFF
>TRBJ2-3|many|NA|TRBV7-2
TGTGCCAGCAGCTTAACAACGGGAGATACGCAGTATTTT
CASSLTTGDTQYF
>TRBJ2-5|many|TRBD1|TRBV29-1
TGCAGCGAAATGACAGGGGGCGGGGAGACCCAGTACTTC
CSEMTGGGETQYF
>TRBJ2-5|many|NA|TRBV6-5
TGTGCCAGCAGTTACTCCGACTCTCCAAATTTCCAAGAGACCCAGTACTTC
CASSYSDSPNFQETQYF
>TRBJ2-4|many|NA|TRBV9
TGTGCCAGCAGCGTTGGGGCGGCCAAAAACATTCAGTACTTC
CASSVGAAKNIQYF
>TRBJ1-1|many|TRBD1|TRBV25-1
TGTGCCAGCAGTGCCCTCAAAGCGGCAGGGGGCGTGAACACTGAAGCTTTCTTT
CASSALKAAGGVNTEAFF
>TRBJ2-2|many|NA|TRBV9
TGTGCCAGCACCGCCTCAGGGGCCCAAAACACCGGGGAGCTGTTTTTT
CASTASGAQNTGELFF
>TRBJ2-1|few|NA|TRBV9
TGTGCCAGCAGCCCCGGGGACTGGTACTCCTACAATGAGCAGTTCTTC
CASSPGDWYSYNEQFF